The clone carrying this T cell receptor (beta chain) was seen more than once but under ten times. Its antigen is unknown. Absence of ophthalmopathy progression within 18 months defined stable Graves' hyperthyroidism. Diagnostic decisions used clinical symptoms, serum thyroxine and TRAb, thyroid ultrasound and orbital computed tomography. The sample is drawn from a study of T cells in Graves' hyperthyroidism and ophthalmopathy. The overall study: Staff took peripheral blood when the initial diagnosis was made, before any treatment began. Whole-study findings and limits: In the analysis, a 13 V-J model separated ophthalmopathy from stable hyperthyroidism.

Researchers took RNA transcripts and amplified the TCR beta CDR3 regions from them. Using the HTBI primer set, a first-round RT-PCR was run on the TCR CDR3. MiXCR, run by TCRdb on the multiplex PCR reads, gives a single entry per CDR3 protein. The data hold approximately 320,000 distinct CDR3 sequences, with roughly 15% observed a single time. Germline V gives CDR1 MDHEN, CDR2 SYDVKM. The CDR3 length is 15 residues. Trimming cost V 6 bases and J 0 bases, with 11 bases left between them. This clonotype was obtained from a man aged 25 to 40 with Graves' hyperthyroidism. The chain couples TRBV28 to TRBJ1-4; the D is unclear. The sequenced sample consisted of blood. The CDR3 reads CASRTRQTTNEKLFF. DNA for the CDR3: TGTGCCAGCAGAACCAGACAAACAACTAATGAAAAACTGTTTTTT. Combining the CDR3 with reference TRBV28 and TRBJ1-4 gives the whole variable domain DVKVTQSSRYLVKRTGEKVFLECVQDMDHENMFWYRQDPGLGLRLIYFSYDVKMKEKGDIPEGYSVSREKKERFSLILESASTNQTSMYLCASRTRQTTNEKLFFGSGTQLSVL.